These 11 T cell receptor beta chains were sequenced from one sample in a study of T cell changes during pregnancy in multiple sclerosis. The protocol was immunoSEQ multiplex PCR, while the TCRdb copy is restricted to in-frame clones and leaves out a portion. The table has approximately 60,000 clones, about 90% seen once; the top ten hold roughly 2.6%. The specimen comprised peripheral blood, sampled in the second trimester of pregnancy. The receptors stem from a female donor in good health, enrolled as a control in a pregnancy study.

This chain links TRBV4-1 with TRBJ2-3; TRBD2 might be the D (6 bases). Trimming took 1 base from V and 6 from J, leaving 26 bases between them. There are 19 residues in the CDR3. CDR1 is MGHRA, CDR2 YSYEKL, per germline. CDR3 protein: CASSQVPPEWTKNPDTQYF. CDR3 sequence (DNA): TGCGCCAGCAGCCAAGTCCCACCAGAATGGACTAAGAACCCGGATACGCAGTATTTT.

The chain is built from TRBV9 and TRBJ2-2; no clear D gene. Trimming took off 0 bases at V and 4 bases at J, with 10 bases between the two ends. The CDR3 loop spans 15 amino acids. The germline V gene encodes CDR1 SGDLS and CDR2 YYNGEE. CDR3 nucleotides: TGTGCCAGCAGCGTAGAATCCCGTAGCACCGGGGAGCTGTTTTTT. Translation: CASSVESRSTGELFF.

V is TRBV7-3 and J is TRBJ2-2; 7 bases are a match to TRBD2. V was clipped by 5 bases and J by 3 bases; unmatched bases: 9. The length of the CDR3 is 16 residues. Germline CDR1 is SGHTA and CDR2 is FQGTGA. This CDR3 is CASSPFQAGYTGELFF. The CDR3 coding sequence is TGTGCCAGCAGCCCATTCCAAGCGGGGTACACCGGGGAGCTGTTTTTT.

CDR3 amino acids: CAWSRLAASTDTQYF. The CDR3 DNA follows: TGTGCCTGGAGCCGACTAGCGGCTAGCACAGATACGCAGTATTTT. The V gene is TRBV30, the J gene TRBJ2-3; TRBD2 agrees at 9 bases. Germline V gene data show CDR1 as GTSNPN and CDR2 as SVGIG (reference sequence). With V trimmed by 3 bases and J by 0 bases, 4 bases remained unmatched. The CDR3 covers 15 residues.

The chain is built from TRBV6-1 and TRBJ1-2, with 12 bases lining up with TRBD1. Germline assignment: CDR1 MNHNS and CDR2 SASEGT. The length of the CDR3 is 17 residues. V was pared by 4 bases and J by 5 bases, with 11 bases of the junction left unmatched. In DNA form, the CDR3 reads TGTGCCAGCAGTGCCTCGACCGGGACAGGGGGCGGGTATGGCTACACCTTC. The encoded protein is CASSASTGTGGGYGYTF.

This clone was observed a handful of times. The chain employs TRBV15 and TRBJ2-5, with 7 bases identical to TRBD2. Losses at the gene ends were 3 bases for V and 2 bases for J; bases not matched to a gene: 12. CDR1 LNHNV and CDR2 YYDKDF come from the germline V gene (reference sequence). The CDR3 is 17 amino acids. This chain's CDR3 is CATSSWRERSIQETQYF. The DNA of the CDR3 is TGTGCCACCAGCAGCTGGCGGGAGCGGAGCATTCAAGAGACCCAGTACTTC.

This clone was counted a single time. This sequence joins TRBV6-6 and TRBJ1-1; TRBD1 is a possible D gene (5 bases). Germline-derived CDR1 and CDR2 are MNHNY and SVGAGI (reference sequence). The CDR3 covers 16 residues. V was pared by 7 bases and J by 7 bases, with 25 bases between. CDR3 loop: CASTDSGGGRPNEAFF. For the CDR3, the DNA is TGTGCCAGCACCGACTCCGGGGGGGGGAGGCCAAATGAAGCTTTCTTT.

J is TRBJ1-5 and V is TRBV6-1; TRBD1 might be the D (5 bases). The ends were cut back, 2 bases at V and 4 bases at J, with 12 bases in the middle. In germline, CDR1 is MNHNS, CDR2 SASEGT. CDR3 length equals 15 residues. In DNA, the CDR3 is TGTGCCAGCAGTGAACTCACAGGAGTTAATCAGCCCCAGCATTTT. It yields the protein CASSELTGVNQPQHF.

This rearrangement joins TRBV6-6 to TRBJ2-3; D ambiguous. The CDR3 is 16 amino acids. The ends were cut back, 0 bases at V and 4 bases at J, with 14 bases in the middle. Germline V lookup: CDR1 MNHNY, CDR2 SVGAGI (reference sequence). In nucleotides, the CDR3 is TGTGCCAGCAGTTACTCGGCCACTACTCTATCAGATACGCAGTATTTT. This gives the protein CASSYSATTLSDTQYF.

This chain connects TRBV28 to TRBJ2-4; perhaps TRBD1 as D (6 bases). V was clipped by 6 bases and J by 7 bases, with 13 bases between them. The CDR3 extends over 13 amino acids. Germline V gene lookup returns CDR1 MDHEN and CDR2 SYDVKM. The CDR3 protein is CASSRPDSNIQYF. The CDR3 DNA follows: TGTGCCAGCAGCCGCCCGGACAGTAACATTCAGTACTTC.

This chain connects TRBV13 to TRBJ2-1, with D possibly TRBD2 on 6 matching bases. Germline CDR1 and CDR2: PRHDT and FYEKMQ (reference sequence). This CDR3 has 16 amino acids. V was pared by 5 bases and J by 3 bases, with 17 bases between. The DNA of the CDR3 is TGTGCCAGCAGCACCGGGAGAGGACCCGACTACAATGAGCAGTTCTTC. As protein: CASSTGRGPDYNEQFF.